This TCR beta chain was obtained from a study of CD8+CD57+ T cells in acquired aplastic anemia. Genomic DNA served as template for TCR beta VDJ and CDR3 profiling. One entry per CDR3 protein results from TCRdb running MiXCR on the reads. The sample has 450,000 to 550,000 distinct CDR3 sequences, around 30% seen once. It was patients with CD8+CD57+ cell expansion by flow cytometry who were chosen for sequencing. The material sequenced was sorted CD4+, CD8+, or CD8+CD57+ T cells (not recorded which) from PBMCs. The source of this sequence is a human donor with aplastic anemia.

CDR3: CASSLLAEDYNEQFF. CDR3 in DNA: TGCGCCAGCAGCTTACTAGCGGAGGACTACAATGAGCAGTTCTTC. V and J are TRBV5-1 and TRBJ2-1; 8 bases align to TRBD2. This CDR3 has 15 residues. Germline loops: CDR1 SGHRS, CDR2 YFSETQ. After removal of 2 bases from V and 3 bases from J, the junction contained 4 bases not matched to a gene.